Listed below are T cell receptor beta chains from one sample, sequenced in a study of blood T cell repertoires in COVID-19. Clones were read by immunoSEQ multiplex PCR, and TCRdb kept only the in-frame ones, dropping some. The table lists roughly 150,000 clones, 70% to 90% of them singletons, with more than 7.5% in the top ten. The sample was peripheral blood. Source of these receptors: a woman aged 60-75 years with COVID-19, enrolled during active disease. Both conserved end residues are part of each CDR3. The D gene is left open where the match is weak.

CDR3 protein	D gene	J gene	V gene
CASSTKGLAGLTYEQYF	TRBD2	TRBJ2-7	TRBV5-4
CASSSPETGEGGYTF	TRBD1	TRBJ1-2	TRBV7-3
CASSWDSYGYTF	TRBD1	TRBJ1-2	TRBV6-2/TRBV6-3
CASSQQGNTEAFF	NA	TRBJ1-1	TRBV14
CASSHPYMELAGAYEQYF	TRBD2	TRBJ2-7	TRBV4-1
CAWRGPQGRGNQPQHF	NA	TRBJ1-5	TRBV30
CASSLVYLGATGNTEAFF	NA	TRBJ1-1	TRBV7-2
CASSPGWAGSVNEQFF	NA	TRBJ2-1	TRBV25-1
CASSPRQGSGYTF	TRBD1	TRBJ1-2	TRBV7-6
CAWSVGRGIYTIYF	NA	TRBJ1-3	TRBV30
CASSPRESSGANVLTF	NA	TRBJ2-6	TRBV18
CASSSTSGRGNEQFF	TRBD2	TRBJ2-1	TRBV2
CASSLESGYGYTF	NA	TRBJ1-2	TRBV5-4
CASSLGERPLHF	NA	TRBJ1-6	TRBV5-1
CASSPGTGSNQPQHF	TRBD1	TRBJ1-5	TRBV18
CASRSQGSANEKLFF	NA	TRBJ1-4	TRBV3-1/TRBV3-2
CATAAGGNLGNQPQHF	TRBD1	TRBJ1-5	TRBV15
CASSLNRRQGLEQFF	TRBD1	TRBJ2-1	TRBV7-8
CASSFVGNQPQHF	NA	TRBJ1-5	TRBV27
CASSVTSYEQYF	NA	TRBJ2-7	TRBV10-2
CASSFWSGLSGYTF	NA	TRBJ1-2	TRBV5-4
CASGGSLADTQYF	TRBD2	TRBJ2-3	TRBV6-5
CASSPPVVAGDDYNEQFF	TRBD2	TRBJ2-1	TRBV18
CATSDSSGRMGTDTQYF	TRBD2	TRBJ2-3	TRBV24-1
CASSDLRSGLTEAFF	NA	TRBJ1-1	TRBV7-9
CASSRTSGGGQETQYF	TRBD2	TRBJ2-5	TRBV3-1/TRBV3-2
CASSYREPADTQYF	NA	TRBJ2-3	TRBV6-5
CASSQGQGILNTEAFF	TRBD1	TRBJ1-1	TRBV5-8
CASSDSSDSPEAFF	NA	TRBJ1-1	TRBV6-4
CASSPRRGTGELFF	NA	TRBJ2-2	TRBV19
CASKRGEGSPLHF	NA	TRBJ1-6	TRBV6-4
CASSLGHRGGELFF	TRBD1	TRBJ2-2	TRBV5-1
CASSVEDSSYNEQFF	NA	TRBJ2-1	TRBV9
CAWSVRALTPNTGELFF	NA	TRBJ2-2	TRBV30
CASSSTGINTEAFF	NA	TRBJ1-1	TRBV5-1
CASSRDGPRNEQYF	NA	TRBJ2-7	TRBV7-9
CASSLYVALETQYF	NA	TRBJ2-5	TRBV5-5
CASSQELASADLADTQYF	NA	TRBJ2-3	TRBV3-1/TRBV3-2
CASSIIRVEKLFF	NA	TRBJ1-4	TRBV19
CASSLDPGKETQYF	NA	TRBJ2-5	TRBV5-1
CASSFRGSTGNTGELFF	NA	TRBJ2-2	TRBV13
CASSPLQGTEAFF	NA	TRBJ1-1	TRBV18
CASSVAGQNSPLHF	NA	TRBJ1-6	TRBV9
CASSVGQRPGNTIYF	TRBD1	TRBJ1-3	TRBV9
CSVSSVAGGIGELFF	TRBD1	TRBJ2-2	TRBV29-1
CASSPLATSGGPGEQYF	TRBD2	TRBJ2-7	TRBV18
CASSLTGQGGTAFF	NA	TRBJ1-1	TRBV7-3
CASSYGRVYTEAFF	NA	TRBJ1-1	TRBV6-5
CASGRGGDYGYTF	NA	TRBJ1-2	TRBV6-5
CASSPPDGVSRELFF	NA	TRBJ2-2	TRBV18
CASSPAAYNEQFF	NA	TRBJ2-1	TRBV5-4
CASSYPPGSGANVLTF	NA	TRBJ2-6	TRBV6-5
CAWIRQLNSPLHF	NA	TRBJ1-6	TRBV30
CASSLDRDTEAFF	NA	TRBJ1-1	TRBV7-8
CASSREGLGTQYF	TRBD2	TRBJ2-3	TRBV6-1
CASRPEMNTEAFF	NA	TRBJ1-1	TRBV2
CASSVGQGLSGNTIYF	TRBD1	TRBJ1-3	TRBV9
CASSDYGTVQETQYF	TRBD1	TRBJ2-5	TRBV18
CSGDRIGRGYTF	TRBD1	TRBJ1-2	TRBV29-1
CASSLQGSNQPQHF	TRBD1	TRBJ1-5	TRBV6-5